This T cell receptor (beta chain) was identified in a study of T cells in Graves' hyperthyroidism and ophthalmopathy. This clonotype was seen more than once but under ten times. Amplification yielded TCR beta CDR3 regions, with RNA transcripts as the source. Primed by the HTBI set, a first-round RT-PCR was run on the TCR CDR3. TCRdb redid the calling of the multiplex PCR reads with MiXCR, one entry per CDR3 protein. The table lists about 840,000 distinct CDR3 sequences, about 38% of them singletons. V dropped 5 bases and J dropped 8 bases, with 22 bases sitting between them. The CDR3 totals 17 residues.

The genes are TRBV12-3 or TRBV12-4 and TRBJ1-6, with D hard to call. Specimen: blood. The receptor was derived from a man younger than 30 with Graves' hyperthyroidism. The CDR3 spells CASSPTWALKLDSPLHF. The DNA of the CDR3 is TGTGCCAGCAGTCCCACCTGGGCCCTGAAGCTGGATTCACCCCTCCACTTT.